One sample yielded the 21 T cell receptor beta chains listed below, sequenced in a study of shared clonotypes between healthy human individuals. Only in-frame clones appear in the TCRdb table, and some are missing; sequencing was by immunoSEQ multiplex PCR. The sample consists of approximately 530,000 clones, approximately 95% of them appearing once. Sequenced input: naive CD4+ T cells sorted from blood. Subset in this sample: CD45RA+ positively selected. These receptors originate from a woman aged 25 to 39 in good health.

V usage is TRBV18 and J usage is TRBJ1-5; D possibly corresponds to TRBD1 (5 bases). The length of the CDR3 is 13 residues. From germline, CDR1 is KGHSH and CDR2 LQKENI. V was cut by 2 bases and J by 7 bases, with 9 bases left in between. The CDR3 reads CASSPGGGQPQHF. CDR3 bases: TGTGCCAGCTCACCAGGGGGAGGACAGCCCCAGCATTTT.

The CDR3 DNA follows: TGTGCCAGCAGCGACAACTTCTATGGCTACACCTTC. Amino acids: CASSDNFYGYTF. The chain links TRBV9 to TRBJ1-2, with D unclear. V was shortened by 3 bases and J by 4 bases, with 7 bases between the two germline ends. The CDR3 totals 12 residues. Per germline, CDR1 SGDLS and CDR2 YYNGEE.

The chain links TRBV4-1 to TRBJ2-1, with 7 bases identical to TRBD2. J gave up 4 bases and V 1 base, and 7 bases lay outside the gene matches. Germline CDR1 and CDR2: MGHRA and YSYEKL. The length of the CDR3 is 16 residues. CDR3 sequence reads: CASSQVGGRGYNEQFF. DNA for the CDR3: TGCGCCAGCAGCCAAGTTGGGGGGAGGGGTTACAATGAGCAGTTCTTC.

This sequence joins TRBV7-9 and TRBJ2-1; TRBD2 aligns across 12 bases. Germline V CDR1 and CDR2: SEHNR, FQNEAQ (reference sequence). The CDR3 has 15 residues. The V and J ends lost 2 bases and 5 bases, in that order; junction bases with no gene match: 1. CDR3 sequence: CASSLRLAGDNEQFF. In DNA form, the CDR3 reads TGTGCCAGCAGCTTACGACTAGCGGGAGACAATGAGCAGTTCTTC.

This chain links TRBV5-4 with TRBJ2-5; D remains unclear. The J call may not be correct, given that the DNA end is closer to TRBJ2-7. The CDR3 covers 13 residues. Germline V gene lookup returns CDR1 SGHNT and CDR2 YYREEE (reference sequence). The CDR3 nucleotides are TGTGCCAGCAGCTTGGGGGTTGTAAACGAGCAGTACTTC. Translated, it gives CASSLGVVNEQYF.

The CDR3 DNA follows: TGTGCCACCCGAGTTGTGCGGGAGTCCCTCCTCTCTGGGGCCAACGTCCTGACTTTC. Protein sequence: CATRVVRESLLSGANVLTF. The chain couples TRBV27 to TRBJ2-6; 7 bases are a match to TRBD2. This CDR3 is 19 amino acids long. The V segment lost 10 bases and the J segment 0 bases; nucleotides outside the gene matches: 18. Germline V gene data show CDR1 as MNHEY and CDR2 as SMNVEV (reference sequence).

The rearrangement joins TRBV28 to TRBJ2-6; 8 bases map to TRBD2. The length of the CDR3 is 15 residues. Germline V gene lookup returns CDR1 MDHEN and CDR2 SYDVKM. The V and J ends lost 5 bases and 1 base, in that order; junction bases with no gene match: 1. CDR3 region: CASSRGGSGANVLTF. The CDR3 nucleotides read TGTGCCAGCAGTCGGGGGGGGTCTGGGGCCAACGTCCTGACTTTC.

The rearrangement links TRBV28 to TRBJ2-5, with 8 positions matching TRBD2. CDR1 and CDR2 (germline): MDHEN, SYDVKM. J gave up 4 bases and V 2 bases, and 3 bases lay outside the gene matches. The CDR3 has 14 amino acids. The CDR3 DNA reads TGTGCCAGCAGTTTACTTCTAGCGGGAGAGACCCAGTACTTC. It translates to CASSLLLAGETQYF. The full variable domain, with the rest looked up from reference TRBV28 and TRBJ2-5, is DVKVTQSSRYLVKRTGEKVFLECVQDMDHENMFWYRQDPGLGLRLIYFSYDVKMKEKGDIPEGYSVSREKKERFSLILESASTNQTSMYLCASSLLLAGETQYFGPGTRLLVL.

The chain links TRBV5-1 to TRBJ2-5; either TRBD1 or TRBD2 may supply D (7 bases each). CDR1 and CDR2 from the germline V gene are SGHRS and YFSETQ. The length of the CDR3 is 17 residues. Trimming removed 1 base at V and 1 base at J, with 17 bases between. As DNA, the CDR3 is TGCGCCAGCAGCTTGAACCTACAGGGGACTATCCAAGAGACCCAGTACTTC. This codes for CASSLNLQGTIQETQYF.

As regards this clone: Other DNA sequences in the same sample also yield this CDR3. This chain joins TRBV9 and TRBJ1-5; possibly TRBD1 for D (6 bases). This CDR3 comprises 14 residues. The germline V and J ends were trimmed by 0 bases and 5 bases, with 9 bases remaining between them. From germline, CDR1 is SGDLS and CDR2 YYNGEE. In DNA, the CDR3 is TGTGCCAGCAGCGTAGCAGGGGTGGATCAGCCCCAGCATTTT. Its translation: CASSVAGVDQPQHF.

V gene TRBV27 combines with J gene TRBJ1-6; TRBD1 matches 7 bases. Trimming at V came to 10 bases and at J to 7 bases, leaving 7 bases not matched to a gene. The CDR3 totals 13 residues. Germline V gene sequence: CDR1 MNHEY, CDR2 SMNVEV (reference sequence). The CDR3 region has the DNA TGTGCCACCCAGACAGGGAGGAATTCACCCCTCCACTTT. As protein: CATQTGRNSPLHF.

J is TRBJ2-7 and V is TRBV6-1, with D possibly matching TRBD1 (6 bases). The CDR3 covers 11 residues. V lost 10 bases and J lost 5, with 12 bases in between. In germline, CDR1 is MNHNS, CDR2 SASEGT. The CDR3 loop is CATNRVHEQYF. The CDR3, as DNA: TGTGCCACCAACAGGGTCCACGAGCAGTACTTC.

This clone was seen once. The CDR3 region has the DNA TGTGCCAGCAGTTTCGGGGCTAGGAACGAGCAGTACTTC. Amino acid sequence: CASSFGARNEQYF. The rearrangement joins TRBV28 to TRBJ2-7; D possibly matches TRBD1 or TRBD2 (5 bases each). This CDR3 has 13 amino acids. Germline assignment: CDR1 MDHEN and CDR2 SYDVKM. The ends were cut back, 3 bases at V and 5 bases at J, with 11 bases in the middle.

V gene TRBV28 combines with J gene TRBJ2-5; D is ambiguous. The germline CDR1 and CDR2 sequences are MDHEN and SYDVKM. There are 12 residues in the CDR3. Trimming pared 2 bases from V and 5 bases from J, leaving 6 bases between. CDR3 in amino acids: CASSLVYETQYF. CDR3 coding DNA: TGTGCCAGCAGTTTAGTTTACGAGACCCAGTACTTC.

As DNA, the CDR3 is TGTGCCAGCAGCAAACCCGGTAGGCCCTACGAGCAGTACTTC. Amino acid sequence: CASSKPGRPYEQYF. V gene TRBV9 combines with J gene TRBJ2-7; D is unclear. Trimming shortened V by 4 bases and J by 2 bases, and 13 bases separated the two germline ends. Germline V CDR1 and CDR2: SGDLS, YYNGEE. The CDR3 length is 14 residues.

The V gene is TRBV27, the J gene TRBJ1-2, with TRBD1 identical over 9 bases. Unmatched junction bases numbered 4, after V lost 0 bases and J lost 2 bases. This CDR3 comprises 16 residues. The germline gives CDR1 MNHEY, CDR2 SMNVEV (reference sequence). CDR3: CASSLSTGQGNYGYTF. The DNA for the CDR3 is TGTGCCAGCAGTTTATCCACGGGACAGGGCAACTATGGCTACACCTTC.

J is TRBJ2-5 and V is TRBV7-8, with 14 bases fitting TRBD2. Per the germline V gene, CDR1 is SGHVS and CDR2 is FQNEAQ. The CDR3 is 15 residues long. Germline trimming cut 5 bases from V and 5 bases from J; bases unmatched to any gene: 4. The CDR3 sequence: CASSAGLAGVETQYF. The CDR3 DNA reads TGTGCCAGCAGCGCGGGACTAGCGGGAGTGGAGACCCAGTACTTC.

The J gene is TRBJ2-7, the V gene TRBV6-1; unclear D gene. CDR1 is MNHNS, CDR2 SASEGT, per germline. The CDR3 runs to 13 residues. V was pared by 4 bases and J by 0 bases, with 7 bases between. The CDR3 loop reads CASSALSSYEQYF. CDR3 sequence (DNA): TGTGCCAGCAGTGCGCTGAGCTCCTACGAGCAGTACTTC.

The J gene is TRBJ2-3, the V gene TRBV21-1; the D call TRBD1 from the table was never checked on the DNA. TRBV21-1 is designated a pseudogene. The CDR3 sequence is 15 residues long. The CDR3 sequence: CASINDRDRTDTQYF. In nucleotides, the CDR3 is TGTGCCAGCATCAACGACAGGGACCGCACAGATACGCAGTATTTT.

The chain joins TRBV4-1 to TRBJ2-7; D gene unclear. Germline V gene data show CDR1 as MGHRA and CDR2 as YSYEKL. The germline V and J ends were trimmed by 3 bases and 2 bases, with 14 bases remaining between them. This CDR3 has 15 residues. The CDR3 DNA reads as TGCGCCAGCAGCCACCCTGTCCGTAAAGCCTACGAGCAGTACTTC. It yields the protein CASSHPVRKAYEQYF.

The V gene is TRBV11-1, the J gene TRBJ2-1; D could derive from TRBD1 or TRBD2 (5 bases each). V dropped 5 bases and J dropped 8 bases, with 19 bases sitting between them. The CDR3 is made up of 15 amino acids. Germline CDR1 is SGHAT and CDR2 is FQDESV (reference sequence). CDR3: CASSPGRPPVDEQFF. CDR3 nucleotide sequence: TGTGCCAGCAGCCCGGGACGCCCTCCGGTTGATGAGCAGTTCTTC.